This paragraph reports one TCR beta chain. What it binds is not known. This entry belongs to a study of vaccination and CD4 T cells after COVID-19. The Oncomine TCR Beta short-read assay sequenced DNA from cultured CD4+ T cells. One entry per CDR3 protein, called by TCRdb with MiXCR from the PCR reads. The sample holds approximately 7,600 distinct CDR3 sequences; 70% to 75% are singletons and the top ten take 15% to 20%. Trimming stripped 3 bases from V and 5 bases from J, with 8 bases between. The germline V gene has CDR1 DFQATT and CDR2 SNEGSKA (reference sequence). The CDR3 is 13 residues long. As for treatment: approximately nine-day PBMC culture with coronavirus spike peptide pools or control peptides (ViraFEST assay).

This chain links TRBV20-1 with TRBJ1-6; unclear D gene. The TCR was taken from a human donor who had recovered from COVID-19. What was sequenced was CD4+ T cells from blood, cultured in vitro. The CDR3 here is CSARMTDNSPLHF. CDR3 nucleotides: TGCAGTGCTAGGATGACTGATAATTCACCCCTCCACTTT.